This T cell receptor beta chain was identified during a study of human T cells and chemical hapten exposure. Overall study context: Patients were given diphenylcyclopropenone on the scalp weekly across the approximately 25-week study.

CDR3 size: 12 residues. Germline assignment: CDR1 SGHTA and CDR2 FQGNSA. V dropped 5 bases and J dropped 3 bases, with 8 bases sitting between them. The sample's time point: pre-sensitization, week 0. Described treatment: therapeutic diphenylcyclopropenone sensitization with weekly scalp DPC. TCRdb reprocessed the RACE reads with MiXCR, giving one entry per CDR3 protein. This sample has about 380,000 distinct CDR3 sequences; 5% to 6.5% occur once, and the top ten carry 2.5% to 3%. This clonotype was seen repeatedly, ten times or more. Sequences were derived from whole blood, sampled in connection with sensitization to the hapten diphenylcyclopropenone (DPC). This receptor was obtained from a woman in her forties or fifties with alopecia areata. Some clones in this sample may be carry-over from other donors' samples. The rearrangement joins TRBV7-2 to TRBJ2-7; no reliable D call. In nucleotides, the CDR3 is TGTGCCAGCAGCCCCACTAACTACGAGCAGTACTTC. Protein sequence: CASSPTNYEQYF.